The 7 T cell receptor beta chains given below trace back to one sample, sequenced in a study of cytomegalovirus exposure and HLA in healthy donors. TCRdb's copy holds only in-frame clones and misses some; the assay was immunoSEQ multiplex PCR. In the table there are under 80,000 clones, 89% of which are singletons. Material: PBMCs. These receptors were collected from a woman between 18 and 29 years old in good health and CMV-seronegative.

This clone was counted a few times. This chain uses TRBV6-5 with TRBJ2-5; TRBD2 agrees at 8 bases. This CDR3 is built from 13 residues. Germline trimming cut 2 bases from V and 5 bases from J; bases unmatched to any gene: 1. Looked up from germline, CDR1 is MNHEY and CDR2 is SVGAGI. The CDR3 nucleotides read TGTGCCAGCAGTTACACGGGGGGGGAGACCCAGTACTTC. As protein: CASSYTGGETQYF.

In its sample, this clone was seen a few times. This chain uses TRBV6-5 with TRBJ2-4; possibly TRBD1 for D (5 bases). The germline V gene has CDR1 MNHEY and CDR2 SVGAGI. Trimming left V 2 bases short and J 8 bases short, with 13 bases between. The CDR3 runs to 14 residues. For the CDR3, the DNA is TGTGCCAGCAGTTACACTCAGGGTCGCGACATTCAGTACTTC. Its translation is CASSYTQGRDIQYF.

This rearrangement joins TRBV4-2 to TRBJ1-2, with D possibly TRBD1 on 5 matching bases. The germline gives CDR1 LGHNA, CDR2 YNFKEQ. The CDR3 covers 14 residues. The V gene lost 2 bases and the J gene lost 6 bases, with 13 bases spanning the gap. For the CDR3, the DNA is TGTGCCAGCAGCCAATCTTTGGTAGGGGATGGCTACACCTTC. Residues: CASSQSLVGDGYTF.

The chain employs TRBV5-1 and TRBJ1-2; the D is unclear. CDR1 SGHRS and CDR2 YFSETQ come from the germline V gene. V was shortened by 0 bases and J by 2 bases, with 11 bases between the two germline ends. This CDR3 has 15 residues. This CDR3 reads CASSLGSGENYGYTF. The DNA of the CDR3 is TGCGCCAGCAGCTTGGGTTCCGGGGAGAACTATGGCTACACCTTC.

This clone has just one count. J is TRBJ2-5 and V is TRBV5-4, with D perhaps matching TRBD2 (6 bases). Germline V CDR1 and CDR2: SGHNT, YYREEE (reference sequence). The length of the CDR3 is 16 residues. V gave up 4 bases and J gave up 2 bases, with 18 bases separating them. The CDR3 region is CASSPGLGYRQETQYF. The CDR3 DNA follows: TGTGCCAGCAGCCCGGGACTCGGATATAGGCAAGAGACCCAGTACTTC.

The gene calls are TRBV9 and TRBJ1-4; D perhaps matches TRBD1 (6 bases). The CDR3 is 17 amino acids. Trimming took off 3 bases at V and 5 bases at J, with 20 bases between the two ends. Germline CDR1 is SGDLS and CDR2 is YYNGEE. The CDR3: CASSASPGGQGNEKLFF. The CDR3 coding sequence is TGTGCCAGCAGCGCCTCTCCCGGGGGGCAGGGGAATGAAAAACTGTTTTTT.

This chain links TRBV11-2 with TRBJ2-1; TRBD2 matches 9 bases. This CDR3 comprises 15 residues. Germline loops: CDR1 SGHAT, CDR2 FQNNGV. V lost 2 bases, J lost 5 bases, and 4 bases stayed unmatched. CDR3 nucleotides: TGTGCCAGCAGCTTAAGGTCTAGCGGGAACAATGAGCAGTTCTTC. Residues: CASSLRSSGNNEQFF.